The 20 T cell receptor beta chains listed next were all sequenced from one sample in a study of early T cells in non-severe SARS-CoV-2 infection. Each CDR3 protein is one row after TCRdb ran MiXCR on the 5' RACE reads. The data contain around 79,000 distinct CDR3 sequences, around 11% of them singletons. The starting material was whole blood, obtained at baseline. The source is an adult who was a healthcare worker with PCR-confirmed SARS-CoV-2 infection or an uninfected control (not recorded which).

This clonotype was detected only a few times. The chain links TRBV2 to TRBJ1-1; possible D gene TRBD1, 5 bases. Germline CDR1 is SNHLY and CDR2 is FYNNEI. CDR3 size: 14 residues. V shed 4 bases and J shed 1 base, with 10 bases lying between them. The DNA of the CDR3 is TGTGCCAGCAGTGTTCGGGACTCGAACACTGAAGCTTTCTTT. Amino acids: CASSVRDSNTEAFF.

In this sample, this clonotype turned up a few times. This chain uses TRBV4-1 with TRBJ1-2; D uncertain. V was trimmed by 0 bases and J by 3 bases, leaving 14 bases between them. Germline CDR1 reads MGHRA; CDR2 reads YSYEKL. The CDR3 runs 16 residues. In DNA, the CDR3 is TGCGCCAGCAGCCAAGAAAAAATGAGGGAGGACTATGGCTACACCTTC. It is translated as CASSQEKMREDYGYTF.

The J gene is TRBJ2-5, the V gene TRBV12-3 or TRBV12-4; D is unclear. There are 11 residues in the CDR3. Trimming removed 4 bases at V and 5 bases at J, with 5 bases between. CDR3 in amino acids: CASSSYETQYF. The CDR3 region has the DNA TGTGCCAGCAGTTCATACGAGACCCAGTACTTC.

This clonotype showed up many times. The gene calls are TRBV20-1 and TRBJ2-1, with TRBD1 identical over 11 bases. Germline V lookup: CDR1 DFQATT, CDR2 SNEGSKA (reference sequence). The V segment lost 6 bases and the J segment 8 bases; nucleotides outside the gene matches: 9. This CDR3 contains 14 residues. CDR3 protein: CSASRDRGFYEQFF. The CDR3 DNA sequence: TGCAGTGCGTCCCGGGACAGGGGGTTCTATGAGCAGTTCTTC.

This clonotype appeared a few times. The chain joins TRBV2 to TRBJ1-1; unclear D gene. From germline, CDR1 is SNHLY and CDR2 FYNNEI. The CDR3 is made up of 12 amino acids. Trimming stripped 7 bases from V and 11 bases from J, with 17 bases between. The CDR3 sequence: CASIRSLQRAFF. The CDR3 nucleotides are TGTGCCAGCATTCGTAGCTTACAAAGGGCTTTCTTT. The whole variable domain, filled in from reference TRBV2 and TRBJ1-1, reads EPEVTQTPSHQVTQMGQEVILRCVPISNHLYFYWYRQILGQKVEFLVSFYNNEISEKSEIFDDQFSVERPDGSNFTLKIRSTKLEDSAMYFCASIRSLQRAFFGQGTRLTVV.

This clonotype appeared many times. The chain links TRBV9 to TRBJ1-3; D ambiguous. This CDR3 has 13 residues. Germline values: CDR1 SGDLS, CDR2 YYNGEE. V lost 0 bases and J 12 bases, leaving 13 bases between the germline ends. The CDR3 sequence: CASSVVSGQDIYF. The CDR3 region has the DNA TGTGCCAGCAGCGTAGTATCCGGTCAGGACATATATTTT.

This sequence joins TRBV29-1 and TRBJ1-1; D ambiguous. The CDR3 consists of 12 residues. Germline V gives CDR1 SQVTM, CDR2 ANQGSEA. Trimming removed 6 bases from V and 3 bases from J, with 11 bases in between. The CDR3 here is CSVQRSDTEAFF. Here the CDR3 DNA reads TGCAGCGTCCAGAGGAGCGACACTGAAGCTTTCTTT.

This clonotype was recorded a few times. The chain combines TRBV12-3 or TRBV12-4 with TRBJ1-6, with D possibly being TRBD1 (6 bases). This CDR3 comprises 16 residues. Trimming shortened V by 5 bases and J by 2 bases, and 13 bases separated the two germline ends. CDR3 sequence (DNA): TGTGCCAGCAGTCCGGAGGGGGTAACCTATAATTCACCCCTCCACTTT. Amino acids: CASSPEGVTYNSPLHF.

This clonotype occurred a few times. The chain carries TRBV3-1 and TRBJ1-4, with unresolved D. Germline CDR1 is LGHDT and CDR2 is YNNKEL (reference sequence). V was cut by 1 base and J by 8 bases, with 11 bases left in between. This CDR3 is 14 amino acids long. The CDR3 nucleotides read TGTGCCAGCAGCCAAGCTTCTTCGGTGGAAAAACTGTTTTTT. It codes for CASSQASSVEKLFF.

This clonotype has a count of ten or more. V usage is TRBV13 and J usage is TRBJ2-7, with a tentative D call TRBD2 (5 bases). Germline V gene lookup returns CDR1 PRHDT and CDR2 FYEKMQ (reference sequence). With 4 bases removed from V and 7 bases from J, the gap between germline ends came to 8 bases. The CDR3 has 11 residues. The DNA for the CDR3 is TGTGCCAGCAGCTCCTTAGCGGAGCAGTACTTC. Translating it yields CASSSLAEQYF.

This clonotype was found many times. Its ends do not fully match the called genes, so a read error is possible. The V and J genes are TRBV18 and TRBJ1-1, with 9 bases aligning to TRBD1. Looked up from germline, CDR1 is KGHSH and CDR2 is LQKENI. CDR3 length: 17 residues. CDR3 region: CASSQTGGMSLNAEAFF. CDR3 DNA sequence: TGTGCCAGCTCACAGACAGGGGGGATGAGTTTGAACGCTGAAGCTTTCTTT.

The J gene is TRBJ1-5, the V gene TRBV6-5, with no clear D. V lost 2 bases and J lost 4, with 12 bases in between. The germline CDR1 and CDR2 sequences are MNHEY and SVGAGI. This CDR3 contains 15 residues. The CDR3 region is CASSYEFGVNQPQHF. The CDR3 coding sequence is TGTGCCAGCAGTTACGAGTTTGGGGTTAATCAGCCCCAGCATTTT.

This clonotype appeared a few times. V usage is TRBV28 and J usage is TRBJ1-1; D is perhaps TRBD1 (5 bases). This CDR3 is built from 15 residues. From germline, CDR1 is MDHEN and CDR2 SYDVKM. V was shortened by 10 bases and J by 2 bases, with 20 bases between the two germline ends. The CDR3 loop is CATHGDRTLNTEAFF. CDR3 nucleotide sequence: TGTGCCACCCACGGGGACCGGACACTAAACACTGAAGCTTTCTTT.

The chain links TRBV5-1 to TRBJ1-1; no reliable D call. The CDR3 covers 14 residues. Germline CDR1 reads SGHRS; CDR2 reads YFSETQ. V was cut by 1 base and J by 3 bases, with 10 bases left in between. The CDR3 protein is CASSLPGRDTEAFF. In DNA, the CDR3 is TGCGCCAGCAGCTTGCCAGGTCGGGACACTGAAGCTTTCTTT.

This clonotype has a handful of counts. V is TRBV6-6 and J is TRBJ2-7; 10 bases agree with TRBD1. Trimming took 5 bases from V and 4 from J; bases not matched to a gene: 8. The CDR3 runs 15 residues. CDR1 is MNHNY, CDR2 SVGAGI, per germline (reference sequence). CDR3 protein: CASSTGQGSIYEQYF. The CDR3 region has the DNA TGTGCCAGCAGTACGGGACAGGGGTCGATTTACGAGCAGTACTTC.

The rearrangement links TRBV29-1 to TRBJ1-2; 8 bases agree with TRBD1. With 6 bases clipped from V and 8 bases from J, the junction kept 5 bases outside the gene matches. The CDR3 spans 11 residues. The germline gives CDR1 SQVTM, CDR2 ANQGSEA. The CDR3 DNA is TGCAGCGTCCAGGGGGCAGAAGGCTACACCTTC. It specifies CSVQGAEGYTF.

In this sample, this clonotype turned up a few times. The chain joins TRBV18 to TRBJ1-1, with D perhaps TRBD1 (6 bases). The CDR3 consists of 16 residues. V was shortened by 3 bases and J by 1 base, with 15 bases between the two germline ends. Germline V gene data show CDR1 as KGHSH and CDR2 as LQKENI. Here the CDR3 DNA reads TGTGCCAGCTCACCGTCCCACAGGGAATCGAACACTGAAGCTTTCTTT. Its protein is CASSPSHRESNTEAFF.

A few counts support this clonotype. The CDR3 spells CASGSVFYGYTF. The CDR3, as DNA: TGTGCCAGCGGTTCAGTATTCTATGGCTACACCTTC. The chain couples TRBV28 to TRBJ1-2; D not certain. The germline CDR1 and CDR2 sequences are MDHEN and SYDVKM. This CDR3 comprises 12 residues. Trimming removed 8 bases from V and 4 bases from J, with 11 bases in between.

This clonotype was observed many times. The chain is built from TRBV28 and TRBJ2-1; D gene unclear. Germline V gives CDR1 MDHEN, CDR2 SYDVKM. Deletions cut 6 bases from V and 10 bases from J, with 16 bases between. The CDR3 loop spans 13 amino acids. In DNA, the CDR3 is TGTGCCAGCAGCCCTCCGTCCAGTACCGAGCAGTTCTTC. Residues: CASSPPSSTEQFF. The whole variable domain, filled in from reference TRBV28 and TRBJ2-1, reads DVKVTQSSRYLVKRTGEKVFLECVQDMDHENMFWYRQDPGLGLRLIYFSYDVKMKEKGDIPEGYSVSREKKERFSLILESASTNQTSMYLCASSPPSSTEQFFGPGTRLTVL.

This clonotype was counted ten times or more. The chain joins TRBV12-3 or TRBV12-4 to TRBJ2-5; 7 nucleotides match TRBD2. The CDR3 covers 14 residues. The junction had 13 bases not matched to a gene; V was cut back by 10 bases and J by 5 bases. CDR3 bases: TGTGCCACCACCCAGGACTGGGGAGGGGAGACCCAGTACTTC. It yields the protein CATTQDWGGETQYF.